What follows are 21 T cell receptor beta chains derived from one specimen sequenced in a study of cytomegalovirus exposure and HLA in healthy donors. Profiling relied on immunoSEQ multiplex PCR, and the TCRdb table lists in-frame clones only, not all of them. The profile shows 85,000 to 120,000 clones, about 88% of them singletons. What was sequenced was PBMCs. Receptors originate from a woman aged 18-29 years in good health and CMV-seropositive.

This chain uses TRBV28 with TRBJ2-3; 9 nucleotides line up with TRBD2. This CDR3 spans 14 amino acids. Trimming took 6 bases from V and 11 from J; bases not matched to a gene: 12. Germline CDR1 is MDHEN and CDR2 is SYDVKM. CDR3 coding DNA: TGTGCCAGCAGATCCAGCGGGGGGATCCCCTTGCAGTATTTT. Its translation: CASRSSGGIPLQYF.

This clone is a singleton in its sample. V is TRBV28 and J is TRBJ1-6, with 12 bases that match TRBD1. The CDR3 length is 17 residues. Per germline, CDR1 MDHEN and CDR2 SYDVKM. J gave up 12 bases and V 2 bases, and 11 bases lay outside the gene matches. This CDR3 is CASSLRVMGQGAQPLHF. The CDR3 DNA sequence: TGTGCCAGCAGTTTAAGAGTCATGGGACAGGGGGCCCAACCCCTCCACTTT.

This sequence joins TRBV12-5 and TRBJ1-2; a possible D gene is TRBD1 (5 bases). CDR1 and CDR2 (germline): LGHNT, FRNRAP. V was pared by 6 bases and J by 7 bases, with 18 bases between. The CDR3 covers 14 residues. The CDR3 spells CASGNGQGGGGYTF. Written as DNA, the CDR3 is TGTGCTAGTGGAAACGGGCAGGGAGGTGGTGGCTACACCTTC.

This clone appeared a single time. The chain has TRBV2 and TRBJ1-2, with D perhaps TRBD1 (6 bases). The germline V gene has CDR1 SNHLY and CDR2 FYNNEI. V was pared by 7 bases and J by 7 bases, with 13 bases between. CDR3 length equals 12 residues. The CDR3, as DNA: TGTGCCAGCATACAGGGAACGGCTGGCTACACCTTC. Translation gives CASIQGTAGYTF.

The chain joins TRBV6-1 to TRBJ1-3; 7 bases map to TRBD1. The germline CDR1 and CDR2 sequences are MNHNS and SASEGT. Trimming cost V 10 bases and J 5 bases; bases outside gene matches: 11. This CDR3 comprises 14 residues. The CDR3: CATLDRISRNTIYF. CDR3 nucleotide sequence: TGTGCCACGTTGGACAGGATTTCACGAAACACCATATATTTT.

CDR3 DNA: TGTGCCAGCAGCGTAGCAGTAGAGACCCAGTACTTC. Residues: CASSVAVETQYF. V and J are TRBV9 and TRBJ2-5; D unclear. This CDR3 is built from 12 residues. V lost 0 bases, J lost 4 bases, and 4 bases lay in between. Germline lookup yields CDR1 SGDLS and CDR2 YYNGEE.

The CDR3 loop reads CASSAVGAEQYV. Written as DNA, the CDR3 is TGTGCCAGCAGTGCCGTGGGGGCCGAGCAGTACGTC. V is TRBV28 and J is TRBJ2-7; D may be TRBD1 (6 bases). This CDR3 is 12 amino acids long. Germline V CDR1 and CDR2: MDHEN, SYDVKM. The V gene lost 5 bases and the J gene lost 6 bases, with 11 bases spanning the gap.

The CDR3 nucleotides are TGTGCCAGCGACTCCGGGGCAGGGGATCAAGAGACCCAGTACTTC. Translating it yields CASDSGAGDQETQYF. This sequence joins TRBV2 and TRBJ2-5, with D perhaps matching TRBD1 (6 bases). CDR1 and CDR2 (germline): SNHLY, FYNNEI. This CDR3 contains 15 residues. Trimming stripped 8 bases from V and 2 bases from J, with 18 bases between.

This clone occurred once. V usage is TRBV7-9 and J usage is TRBJ2-1; tentative D call: TRBD1 (6 bases). The V gene's germline CDR1 is SEHNR and CDR2 FQNEAQ (reference sequence). V shed 6 bases and J shed 9 bases, with 18 bases lying between them. The CDR3 consists of 14 residues. The CDR3 DNA reads TGTGCCAGCAGTCTCCAGGGGTCCGCAAGTGAGCAGTTCTTC. Translation gives CASSLQGSASEQFF.

The rearrangement joins TRBV21-1 to TRBJ2-7; no check of the table's D call, TRBD1, against the DNA was made. TRBV21-1 is tagged as a pseudogene. The CDR3 consists of 15 residues. CDR3: CASSNSRTGTYEQYF. CDR3 sequence (DNA): TGTGCCAGCAGCAATAGCAGGACAGGGACCTACGAGCAGTACTTC.

This chain connects TRBV5-8 to TRBJ1-2, with TRBD1 identical over 7 bases. The J segment lost 0 bases and the V segment lost 2 bases, leaving 4 bases of the junction unmatched. CDR1 is SGHTS and CDR2 is YDEGEE in the germline V gene. The CDR3 runs 15 residues. Written as DNA, the CDR3 is TGTGCCAGCAGCTTCGGACAGGATACTAACTATGGCTACACCTTC. It encodes CASSFGQDTNYGYTF.

This chain connects TRBV28 to TRBJ1-1; 9 bases are a match to TRBD1. The CDR3 covers 14 residues. Germline-derived CDR1 and CDR2 are MDHEN and SYDVKM. V lost 4 bases and J lost 5; bases outside the gene matches: 5. The CDR3 loop is CASSYRGRRTEAFF. The CDR3 DNA sequence: TGTGCCAGCAGTTACAGGGGGCGCAGGACTGAAGCTTTCTTT.

The chain combines TRBV29-1 with TRBJ1-1; 7 nucleotides match TRBD1. There are 13 residues in the CDR3. The trim removed 2 bases at V and 10 bases at J, leaving 10 bases unmatched. From germline, CDR1 is SQVTM and CDR2 ANQGSEA. The CDR3 coding sequence is TGCAGCGTTGAAAGTCGAGAGGGGGCGCGAGCTTTCTTT. As protein: CSVESREGARAFF. The whole variable domain, remainder taken from reference TRBV29-1 and TRBJ1-1, is SAVISQKPSRDICQRGTSLTIQCQVDSQVTMMFWYRQQPGQSLTLIATANQGSEATYESGFVIDKFPISRPNLTFSTLTVSNMSPEDSSIYLCSVESREGARAFFGQGTRLTVV.

The chain combines TRBV7-8 with TRBJ1-3, with D possibly matching TRBD1 (5 bases). V lost 3 bases and J 4 bases, leaving 7 bases between the germline ends. This CDR3 has 13 amino acids. CDR1 is SGHVS and CDR2 is FQNEAQ in the germline V gene. CDR3 protein: CASSLGRGNTIYF. CDR3 bases: TGTGCCAGCAGCTTGGGGCGCGGAAACACCATATATTTT.

A single count supports this clone. The chain uses TRBV2 and TRBJ2-5, with 8 bases identical to TRBD1. The ends lost 4 bases at V and 7 bases at J; junction bases unmatched: 2. Germline CDR1 SNHLY, CDR2 FYNNEI. CDR3 size: 12 residues. CDR3 in DNA: TGTGCCAGCAGTGCTGGACAGGGGACCCAGTACTTC. Its protein product is CASSAGQGTQYF.

The chain combines TRBV18 with TRBJ1-4; TRBD1 is a possible D gene (5 bases). V was shortened by 0 bases and J by 7 bases, with 9 bases between the two germline ends. There are 14 residues in the CDR3. CDR1 is KGHSH, CDR2 LQKENI, per germline. CDR3 DNA: TGTGCCAGCTCACCACCCCAGGGCGGTGAAAAACTGTTTTTT. Protein product: CASSPPQGGEKLFF.

The chain links TRBV5-6 to TRBJ2-7; D gene uncertain. V gave up 0 bases and J gave up 8 bases, with 12 bases separating them. The CDR3 runs 13 residues. CDR1 SGHDT and CDR2 YYEEEE come from the germline V gene. The CDR3 DNA is TGTGCCAGCAGCTTGGCCCGCGCTACGAAGCAGTACTTC. It yields the protein CASSLARATKQYF.

This chain links TRBV27 with TRBJ2-2; TRBD2 agrees at 15 bases. Germline CDR1 reads MNHEY; CDR2 reads SMNVEV (reference sequence). The CDR3 loop spans 16 amino acids. J gave up 5 bases and V 5 bases, and 3 bases lay outside the gene matches. CDR3 residues: CASSPGTSGGTGELFF. CDR3 DNA: TGTGCCAGCAGTCCAGGGACTAGCGGGGGGACCGGGGAGCTGTTTTTT.

The chain recombines TRBV27 with TRBJ1-4; possible D gene TRBD1, 5 bases. CDR1 and CDR2 from the germline V gene are MNHEY and SMNVEV (reference sequence). The CDR3 consists of 14 residues. V was cut by 6 bases and J by 3 bases, with 11 bases left in between. For the CDR3, the DNA is TGTGCCAGCAGGGTCTCGACAGCTAATGAAAAACTGTTTTTT. Protein product: CASRVSTANEKLFF.

This sequence joins TRBV19 and TRBJ1-2; 8 positions match TRBD1. J lost 2 bases, V lost 4 bases, and 0 bases had no gene match. The germline gives CDR1 LNHDA, CDR2 SQIVND (reference sequence). The CDR3 consists of 13 residues. CDR3 sequence reads: CASSRTGNYGYTF. CDR3 in DNA: TGTGCCAGTAGTAGGACAGGGAACTATGGCTACACCTTC.

The chain has TRBV7-2 and TRBJ1-2; D not certain. Looked up from germline, CDR1 is SGHTA and CDR2 is FQGNSA. CDR3 length: 13 residues. V lost 0 bases and J 5 bases, leaving 7 bases between the germline ends. The CDR3 DNA is TGTGCCAGCAGCTTAGCTCTAGGTTATGGCTACACCTTC. Translated: CASSLALGYGYTF.